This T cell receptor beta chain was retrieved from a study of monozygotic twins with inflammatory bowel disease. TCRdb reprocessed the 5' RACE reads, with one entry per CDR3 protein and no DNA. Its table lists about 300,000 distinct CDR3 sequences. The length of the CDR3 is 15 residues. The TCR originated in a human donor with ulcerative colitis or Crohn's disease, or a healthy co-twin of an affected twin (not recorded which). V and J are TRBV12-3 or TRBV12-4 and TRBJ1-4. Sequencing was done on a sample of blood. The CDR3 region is CASSRRGPVNEKLFF.